The present entry profiles one T cell receptor beta chain with its context. This receptor's antigen is unknown. Base quality data are lacking; no much larger clone is found one base away. The data were obtained in a study of technical replicates of blood from a handful of donors (dated by TCRdb to between 2016 and 2019). The library was obtained by the immunoSEQ multiplex PCR assay. This is the immuneACCESS table as TCRdb keeps it, with only in-frame sequences that have V and J called. A part of the clones is gone; compared with another copy, unresolved V genes explain less than half, and the rest is unexplained. A total of about 72,000 clones appear in this sample, roughly 92% of them only once. The top ten hold approximately 0.39% of the sample. The CDR3 contains 15 residues, cysteine and phenylalanine counted. Of the read, only the CDR3 DNA is kept; its 45 bases are in frame from base 1. V lost 4 bases and J lost 5 bases; the stretch between them is 15 bases long. According to the germline V gene (reference sequence), CDR1 reads LNHDA and CDR2 reads SQIVND.

The sequenced material came from T cells isolated from PBMCs. The receptor was derived from a human donor in good health. The chain joins TRBV19 to TRBJ2-1, with the D gene not clear enough to name. The CDR3 reads CASSSGLAENNEQFF. The DNA sequence is as follows: TGTGCCAGTAGTAGTGGATTAGCTGAGAACAATGAGCAGTTCTTC.